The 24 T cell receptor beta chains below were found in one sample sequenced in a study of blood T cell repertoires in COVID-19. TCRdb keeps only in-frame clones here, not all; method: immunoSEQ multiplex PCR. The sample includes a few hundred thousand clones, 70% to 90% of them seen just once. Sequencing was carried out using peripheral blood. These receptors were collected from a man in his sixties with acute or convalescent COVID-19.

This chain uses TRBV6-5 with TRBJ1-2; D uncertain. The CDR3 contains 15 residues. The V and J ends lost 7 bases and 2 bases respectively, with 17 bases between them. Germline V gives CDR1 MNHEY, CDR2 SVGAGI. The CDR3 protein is CASILVPATNYGYTF. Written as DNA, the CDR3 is TGTGCCAGCATCCTCGTACCTGCCACAAACTATGGCTACACCTTC.

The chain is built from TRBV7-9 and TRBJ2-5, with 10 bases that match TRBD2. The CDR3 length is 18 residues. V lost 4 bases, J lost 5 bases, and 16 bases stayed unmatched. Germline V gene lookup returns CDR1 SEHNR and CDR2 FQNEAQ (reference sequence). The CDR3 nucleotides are TGTGCCAGCAGCTACTTGCGGGTGCTAGCGGGGGAAAGGGAGACCCAGTACTTC. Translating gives CASSYLRVLAGERETQYF.

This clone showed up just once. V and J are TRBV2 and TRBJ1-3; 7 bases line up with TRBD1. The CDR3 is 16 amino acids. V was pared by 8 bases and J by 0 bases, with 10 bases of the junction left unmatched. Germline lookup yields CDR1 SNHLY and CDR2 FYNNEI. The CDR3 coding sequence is TGTGCCAGCGGGGCTTACAGGGGAAACTCTGGAAACACCATATATTTT. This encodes CASGAYRGNSGNTIYF.

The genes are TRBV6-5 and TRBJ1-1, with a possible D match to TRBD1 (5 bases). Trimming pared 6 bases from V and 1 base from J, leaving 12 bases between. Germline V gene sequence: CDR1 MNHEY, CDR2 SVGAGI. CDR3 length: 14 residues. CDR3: CASRGRGTNTEAFF. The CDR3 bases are TGTGCCAGCAGGGGGCGAGGTACGAACACTGAAGCTTTCTTT.

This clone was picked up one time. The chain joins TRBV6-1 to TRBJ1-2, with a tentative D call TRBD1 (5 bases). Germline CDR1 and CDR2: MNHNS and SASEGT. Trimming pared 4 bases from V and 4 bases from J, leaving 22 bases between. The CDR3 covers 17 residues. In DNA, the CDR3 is TGTGCCAGCAGTGGACAAGAAACAGGCCATAGGGGCTATGGCTACACCTTC. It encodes CASSGQETGHRGYGYTF.

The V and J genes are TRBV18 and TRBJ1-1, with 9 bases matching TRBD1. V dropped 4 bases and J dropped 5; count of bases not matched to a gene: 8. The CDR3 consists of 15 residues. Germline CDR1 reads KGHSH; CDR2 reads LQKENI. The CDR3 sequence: CASSRNRGLRTEAFF. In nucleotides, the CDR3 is TGTGCCAGCTCACGAAACAGGGGGCTGCGGACTGAAGCTTTCTTT. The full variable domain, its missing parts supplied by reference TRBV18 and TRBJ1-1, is NAGVMQNPRHLVRRRGQEARLRCSPMKGHSHVYWYRQLPEEGLKFMVYLQKENIIDESGMPKERFSAEFPKEGPSILRIQQVVRGDSAAYFCASSRNRGLRTEAFFGQGTRLTVV.

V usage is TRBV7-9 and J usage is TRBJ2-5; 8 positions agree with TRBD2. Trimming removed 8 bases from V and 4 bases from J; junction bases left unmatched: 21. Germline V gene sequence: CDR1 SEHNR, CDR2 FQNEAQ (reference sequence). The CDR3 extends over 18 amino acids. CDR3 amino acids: CASGGPGLASGRGETQYF. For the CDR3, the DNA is TGTGCCAGCGGAGGTCCGGGTCTCGCTAGCGGGCGGGGAGAGACCCAGTACTTC.

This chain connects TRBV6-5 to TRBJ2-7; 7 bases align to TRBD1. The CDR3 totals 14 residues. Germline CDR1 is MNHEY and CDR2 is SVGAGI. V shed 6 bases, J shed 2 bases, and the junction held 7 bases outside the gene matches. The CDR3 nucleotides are TGTGCCAGCAGCCGACAGGGACCGGCCTACGAGCAGTACTTC. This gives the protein CASSRQGPAYEQYF.

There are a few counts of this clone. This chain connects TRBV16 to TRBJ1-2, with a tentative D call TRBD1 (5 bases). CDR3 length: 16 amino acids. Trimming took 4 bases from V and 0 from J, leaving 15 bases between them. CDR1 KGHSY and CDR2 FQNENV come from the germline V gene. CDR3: CASSPDPTAANYGYTF. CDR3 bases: TGTGCCAGCAGCCCTGACCCGACAGCTGCTAACTATGGCTACACCTTC.

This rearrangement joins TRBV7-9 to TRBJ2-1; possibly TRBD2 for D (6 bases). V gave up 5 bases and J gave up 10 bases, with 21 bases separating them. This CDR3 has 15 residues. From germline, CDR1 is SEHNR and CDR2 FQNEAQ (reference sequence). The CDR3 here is CASSLGTGLLREQFF. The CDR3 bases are TGTGCCAGCAGCCTTGGGACTGGGCTTTTACGGGAGCAGTTCTTC.

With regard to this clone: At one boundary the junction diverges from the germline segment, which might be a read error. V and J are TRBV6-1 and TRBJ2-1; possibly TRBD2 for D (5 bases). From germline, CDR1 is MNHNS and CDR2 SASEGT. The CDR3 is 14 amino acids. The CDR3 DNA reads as TGTGCCAGCAGCGAAGCGCGTTTCCGGGGTGAGCAGTTCTTC. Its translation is CASSEARFRGEQFF.

The CDR3 protein is CASSPSGTSYNEQFF. In nucleotides, the CDR3 is TGTGCCAGCAGCCCTAGCGGGACCTCCTACAATGAGCAGTTCTTC. V gene TRBV7-3 combines with J gene TRBJ2-1; TRBD2 aligns across 9 bases. Germline V gives CDR1 SGHTA, CDR2 FQGTGA. This CDR3 comprises 15 residues. V was pared by 5 bases and J by 0 bases, with 2 bases of the junction left unmatched.

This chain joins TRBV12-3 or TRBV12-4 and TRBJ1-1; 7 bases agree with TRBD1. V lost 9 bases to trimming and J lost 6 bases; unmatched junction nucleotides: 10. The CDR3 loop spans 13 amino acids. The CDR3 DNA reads TGTGCCAGAGGACAGGCCCAGGGCCCTGAAGCTTTCTTT. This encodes CARGQAQGPEAFF.

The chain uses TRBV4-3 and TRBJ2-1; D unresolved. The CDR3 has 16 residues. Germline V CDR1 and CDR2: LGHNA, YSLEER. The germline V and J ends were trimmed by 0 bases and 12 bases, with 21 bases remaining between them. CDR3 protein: CASSQDGTVARVGQFF. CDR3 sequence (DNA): TGCGCCAGCAGCCAAGATGGTACCGTAGCTCGGGTGGGGCAGTTCTTC.

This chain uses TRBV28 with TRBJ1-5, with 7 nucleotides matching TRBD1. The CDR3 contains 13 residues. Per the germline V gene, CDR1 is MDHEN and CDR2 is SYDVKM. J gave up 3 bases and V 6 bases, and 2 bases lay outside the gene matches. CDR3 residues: CASRGTDNQPQHF. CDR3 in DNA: TGTGCCAGCAGGGGGACAGACAATCAGCCCCAGCATTTT.

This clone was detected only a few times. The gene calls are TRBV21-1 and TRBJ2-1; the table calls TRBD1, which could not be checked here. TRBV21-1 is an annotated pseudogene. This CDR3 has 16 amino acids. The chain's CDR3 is CASIGRQGNRYNEQFF. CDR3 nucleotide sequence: TGTGCCAGCATCGGTCGACAGGGAAATCGTTACAATGAGCAGTTCTTC.

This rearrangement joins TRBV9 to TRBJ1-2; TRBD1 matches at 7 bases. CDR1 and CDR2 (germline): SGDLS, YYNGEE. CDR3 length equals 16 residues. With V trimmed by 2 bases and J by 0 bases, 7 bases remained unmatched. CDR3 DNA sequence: TGTGCCAGCAGCGTTGGCGGGACAGCCGCTAACTATGGCTACACCTTC. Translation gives CASSVGGTAANYGYTF.

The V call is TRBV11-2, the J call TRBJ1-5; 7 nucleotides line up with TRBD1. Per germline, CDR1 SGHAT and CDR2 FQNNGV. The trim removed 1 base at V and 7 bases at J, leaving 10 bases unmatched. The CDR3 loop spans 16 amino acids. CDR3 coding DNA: TGTGCCAGCAGCTTAGCGGTGACAGGGTTTAAACAGCCCCAGCATTTT. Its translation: CASSLAVTGFKQPQHF. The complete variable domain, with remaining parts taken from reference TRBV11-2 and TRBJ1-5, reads EAGVAQSPRYKIIEKRQSVAFWCNPISGHATLYWYQQILGQGPKLLIQFQNNGVVDDSQLPKDRFSAERLKGVDSTLKIQPAKLEDSAVYLCASSLAVTGFKQPQHFGDGTRLSIL.

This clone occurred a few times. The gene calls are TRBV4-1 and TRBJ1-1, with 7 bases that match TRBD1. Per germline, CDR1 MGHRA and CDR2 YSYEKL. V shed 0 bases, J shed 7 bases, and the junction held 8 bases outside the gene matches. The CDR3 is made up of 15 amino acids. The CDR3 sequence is CASSQDQQGRDEAFF. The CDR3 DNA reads TGCGCCAGCAGCCAAGACCAACAGGGGCGTGATGAAGCTTTCTTT.

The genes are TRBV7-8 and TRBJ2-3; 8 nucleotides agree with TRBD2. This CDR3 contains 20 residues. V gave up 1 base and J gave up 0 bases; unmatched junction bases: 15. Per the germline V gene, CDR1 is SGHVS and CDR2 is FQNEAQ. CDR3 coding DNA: TGTGCCAGCAGCTTAGTAGAGGGCGGGGGGCCTCCTATTAGCACAGATACGCAGTATTTT. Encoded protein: CASSLVEGGGPPISTDTQYF.

The CDR3 region has the DNA TGTGCCAGCAGCCAGACAGGGGGCGAGCAGTACTTC. Its protein product is CASSQTGGEQYF. J is TRBJ2-7 and V is TRBV6-5; 9 nucleotides agree with TRBD1. The CDR3 sequence is 12 residues long. CDR1 and CDR2 (germline): MNHEY, SVGAGI. Germline trimming cut 6 bases from V and 6 bases from J; bases unmatched to any gene: 3.

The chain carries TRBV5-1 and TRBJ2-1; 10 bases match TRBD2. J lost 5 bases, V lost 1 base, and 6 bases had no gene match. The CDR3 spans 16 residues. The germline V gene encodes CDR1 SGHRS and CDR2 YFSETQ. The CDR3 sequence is CASSLRPLAGDNEQFF. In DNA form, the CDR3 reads TGCGCCAGCAGCTTGAGGCCCCTAGCGGGGGACAATGAGCAGTTCTTC.

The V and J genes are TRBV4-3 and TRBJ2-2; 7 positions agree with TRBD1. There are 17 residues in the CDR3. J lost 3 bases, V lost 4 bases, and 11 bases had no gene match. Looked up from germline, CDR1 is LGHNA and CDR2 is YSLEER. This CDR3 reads CASSPQSQGVYTGELFF. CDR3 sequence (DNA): TGCGCCAGCAGCCCCCAATCGCAGGGGGTTTACACCGGGGAGCTGTTTTTT.

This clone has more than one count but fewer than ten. The CDR3 bases are TGTGCCTGGAGTCTTCGACAGGGGGGGACCTCTGGGGCCAACGTCCTGACTTTC. Translated: CAWSLRQGGTSGANVLTF. The V gene is TRBV30, the J gene TRBJ2-6, with 9 bases aligning to TRBD1. The junction had 8 bases not matched to a gene; V was cut back by 2 bases and J by 0 bases. The CDR3 covers 18 residues. Germline loops: CDR1 GTSNPN, CDR2 SVGIG (reference sequence).